This T cell receptor beta chain was documented in a study of T cell responses to AZD1222 COVID-19 vaccine. Overall study findings and caveats: The study identified only six AZD1222 recipients as seropositive at baseline. A mostly white British donor set with more females was recruited, and clonal diversity was possibly underestimated.

With regard to this clone: Its specificity is not known.

V shed 3 bases and J shed 4 bases, with 4 bases lying between them. CDR1 and CDR2 from the germline V gene are SNHLY and FYNNEI. This CDR3 contains 12 residues. Profiled with immunoSEQ multiplex PCR; TCRdb holds only in-frame clones, not every one. The data show roughly 140,000 clones, about nine tenths seen once. This clonotype was obtained from an adult in good health. This sequence joins TRBV2 and TRBJ1-3; D is ambiguous. The material was peripheral blood, obtained on day 0 of MenACWY control vaccination. The CDR3 region is CASSEYGNTIYF. CDR3 coding DNA: TGTGCCAGCAGTGAGTACGGAAACACCATATATTTT.